A single sample gave rise to the 31 T cell receptor beta chains below, sequenced in a study of blood T cell repertoires in COVID-19. Generated by immunoSEQ multiplex PCR, the TCRdb table keeps only in-frame clones and is missing some. The sample includes a few hundred thousand clones, 80% to 85% of them seen just once. The material sequenced was PBMCs or T cells enriched from blood (not recorded which). The receptor source for this set is a woman between 50 and 59 years old who had recovered from COVID-19.

The genes are TRBV6-5 and TRBJ1-2; D is unresolved. The V gene lost 0 bases and the J gene lost 8 bases, with 13 bases spanning the gap. The CDR3 length is 14 residues. Germline V gene sequence: CDR1 MNHEY, CDR2 SVGAGI. The chain's CDR3 is CASSYSGRESGYTF. The CDR3 region has the DNA TGTGCCAGCAGTTACTCGGGGAGGGAGAGCGGCTACACCTTC.

The gene calls are TRBV7-2 and TRBJ2-1; 10 bases are a match to TRBD1. Germline loops: CDR1 SGHTA, CDR2 FQGNSA. The CDR3 has 15 amino acids. Germline trimming cut 3 bases from V and 6 bases from J; bases unmatched to any gene: 5. The CDR3 reads CASSFGTGEVNEQFF. The CDR3, as DNA: TGTGCCAGCAGCTTCGGGACAGGGGAAGTCAATGAGCAGTTCTTC. Complete variable domain (other parts from reference TRBV7-2 and TRBJ2-1): GAGVSQSPSNKVTEKGKDVELRCDPISGHTALYWYRQSLGQGLEFLIYFQGNSAPDKSGLPSDRFSAERTGGSVSTLTIQRTQQEDSAVYLCASSFGTGEVNEQFFGPGTRLTVL.

The chain carries TRBV30 and TRBJ1-3; D remains ambiguous. The germline CDR1 and CDR2 sequences are GTSNPN and SVGIG (reference sequence). V lost 0 bases and J lost 0, with 6 bases in between. The CDR3 sequence is 14 residues long. The CDR3 nucleotides read TGTGCCTGGAGTGTCGCCAGCTCTGGAAACACCATATATTTT. Translating it yields CAWSVASSGNTIYF.

The chain uses TRBV24-1 and TRBJ1-2; D ambiguous. CDR1 is KGHDR, CDR2 SFDVKD, per germline. V lost 8 bases and J 3 bases, leaving 12 bases between the germline ends. The CDR3 consists of 13 residues. The CDR3 spells CATKASTHYGYTF. CDR3 sequence (DNA): TGTGCCACCAAAGCCTCTACCCACTATGGCTACACCTTC.

The chain recombines TRBV12-5 with TRBJ2-7; D call uncertain. The CDR3 has 13 residues. Germline V CDR1 and CDR2: LGHNT, FRNRAP. Trimming left V 0 bases short and J 4 bases short, with 7 bases between. In DNA, the CDR3 is TGTGCTAGTGGTTTGGTACCTAATTACGAGCAGTACTTC. This codes for CASGLVPNYEQYF.

The chain employs TRBV7-2 and TRBJ2-1; 10 bases are shared with TRBD2. The CDR3 totals 19 residues. From germline, CDR1 is SGHTA and CDR2 FQGNSA. V lost 5 bases to trimming and J lost 0 bases; unmatched junction nucleotides: 13. CDR3 sequence: CASSPTRRAGGSSYNEQFF. The CDR3 DNA is TGTGCCAGCAGCCCTACGAGGAGAGCGGGGGGGAGCTCCTACAATGAGCAGTTCTTC.

The J gene is TRBJ2-7, the V gene TRBV7-2, with D perhaps matching TRBD1 (6 bases). This CDR3 is 17 amino acids long. The germline gives CDR1 SGHTA, CDR2 FQGNSA. V was trimmed by 3 bases and J by 3 bases, leaving 21 bases between them. This chain's CDR3 is CASSFKVAGTIIYEQYF. Written as DNA, the CDR3 is TGTGCCAGCAGCTTCAAGGTAGCCGGGACAATAATCTACGAGCAGTACTTC.

J is TRBJ1-4 and V is TRBV7-2, with 9 bases aligning to TRBD1. The germline gives CDR1 SGHTA, CDR2 FQGNSA. Germline trimming cut 5 bases from V and 8 bases from J; bases unmatched to any gene: 6. This CDR3 contains 14 residues. In DNA form, the CDR3 reads TGTGCCAGCAGCATCGGGACAGGGTGGGAAAAACTGTTTTTT. Its translation is CASSIGTGWEKLFF.

This chain connects TRBV27 to TRBJ1-5; D is perhaps TRBD1 (5 bases). V dropped 0 bases and J dropped 5 bases, with 11 bases sitting between them. This CDR3 comprises 15 residues. The germline gives CDR1 MNHEY, CDR2 SMNVEV (reference sequence). For the CDR3, the DNA is TGTGCCAGCAGTTTATCGGTGGGGCCGTATCAGCCCCAGCATTTT. Its translation: CASSLSVGPYQPQHF.

Only one count was recorded for this clone. The chain has TRBV7-2 and TRBJ1-6, with no clear D. CDR3 length equals 14 residues. Trimming took off 1 base at V and 7 bases at J, with 8 bases between the two ends. CDR1 and CDR2 from the germline V gene are SGHTA and FQGNSA. The CDR3: CASSLGAGNSPLHF. The CDR3 DNA reads TGTGCCAGCAGCTTAGGGGCGGGGAATTCACCCCTCCACTTT.

This CDR3 is CASSLAHPGQGTYEQYF. CDR3 sequence (DNA): TGTGCCAGCAGCTTAGCGCATCCGGGACAGGGCACCTACGAGCAGTACTTC. J is TRBJ2-7 and V is TRBV7-2; TRBD1 matches 9 bases. Germline values: CDR1 SGHTA, CDR2 FQGNSA. J gave up 2 bases and V 0 bases, and 8 bases lay outside the gene matches. The CDR3 contains 17 residues.

This chain joins TRBV5-1 and TRBJ2-7, with D unresolved. V was pared by 0 bases and J by 0 bases, with 16 bases between. In germline, CDR1 is SGHRS, CDR2 YFSETQ. The CDR3 sequence is 17 residues long. CDR3 nucleotide sequence: TGCGCCAGCAGCTTGGGAACTCTTATTCAACGCTCCTACGAGCAGTACTTC. This gives the protein CASSLGTLIQRSYEQYF.

The gene calls are TRBV7-8 and TRBJ1-2; TRBD1 is a possible D gene (6 bases). V shed 5 bases and J shed 9 bases, with 16 bases lying between them. Germline-derived CDR1 and CDR2 are SGHVS and FQNEAQ. There are 13 residues in the CDR3. The CDR3 here is CASSRPPGQSYTF. CDR3 DNA: TGTGCCAGCAGCCGACCCCCCGGACAGAGCTACACCTTC.

The chain joins TRBV6-4 to TRBJ2-7, with 10 bases matching TRBD1. Germline assignment: CDR1 MRHNA and CDR2 SNTAGT. V dropped 2 bases and J dropped 2; count of bases not matched to a gene: 0. The CDR3 is 14 residues long. The CDR3 sequence is CASSDGTGAYEQYF. The CDR3 DNA reads TGTGCCAGCAGTGACGGGACAGGGGCCTACGAGCAGTACTTC.

The gene calls are TRBV5-1 and TRBJ2-3; 11 bases agree with TRBD2. This CDR3 contains 17 residues. The germline CDR1 and CDR2 sequences are SGHRS and YFSETQ. The ends lost 0 bases at V and 3 bases at J; junction bases unmatched: 6. Written as DNA, the CDR3 is TGCGCCAGCAGCTTGGAGGGACTAGCGGCGGGGACAGATACGCAGTATTTT. It codes for CASSLEGLAAGTDTQYF. Full variable domain (remainder filled in from reference TRBV5-1 and TRBJ2-3): KAGVTQTPRYLIKTRGQQVTLSCSPISGHRSVSWYQQTPGQGLQFLFEYFSETQRNKGNFPGRFSGRQFSNSRSEMNVSTLELGDSALYLCASSLEGLAAGTDTQYFGPGTRLTVL.

V usage is TRBV5-6 and J usage is TRBJ1-5, with TRBD1 identical over 11 bases. Per germline, CDR1 SGHDT and CDR2 YYEEEE. The CDR3 is 15 amino acids. The V segment lost 3 bases and the J segment 7 bases; nucleotides outside the gene matches: 6. CDR3 in DNA: TGTGCCAGCAGCTCCAGGACAGGGGGCTGGCAGCCCCAGCATTTT. As protein: CASSSRTGGWQPQHF. Based on the CDR3 plus reference TRBV5-6 and TRBJ1-5, the full variable domain is DAGVTQSPTHLIKTRGQQVTLRCSPKSGHDTVSWYQQALGQGPQFIFQYYEEEERQRGNFPDRFSGHQFPNYSSELNVNALLLGDSALYLCASSSRTGGWQPQHFGDGTRLSIL.

This chain uses TRBV4-1 with TRBJ1-4; TRBD1 might be the D (6 bases). CDR1 is MGHRA, CDR2 YSYEKL, per germline. The CDR3 consists of 16 residues. V lost 4 bases and J 8 bases, leaving 20 bases between the germline ends. Written as DNA, the CDR3 is TGCGCCAGCAGCCCAGCGACTCAGGGGTTGGGCGAAAAACTGTTTTTT. It specifies CASSPATQGLGEKLFF.

The rearrangement uses TRBV7-9 and TRBJ1-2; D gene unclear. Trimming removed 5 bases from V and 1 base from J, with 11 bases in between. CDR1 is SEHNR and CDR2 is FQNEAQ in the germline V gene (reference sequence). The CDR3 is 14 amino acids. CDR3 amino acids: CASSRGQSNYGYTF. The CDR3 nucleotides read TGTGCCAGCAGCCGAGGGCAAAGTAACTATGGCTACACCTTC.

This chain joins TRBV5-8 and TRBJ2-1, with 8 bases identical to TRBD2. Germline CDR1 and CDR2: SGHTS and YDEGEE. After removal of 4 bases from V and 1 base from J, the junction contained 10 bases not matched to a gene. This CDR3 comprises 17 residues. The CDR3 bases are TGTGCCAGCAGCCCTTTGACTAGCGCTAAATCCTACAATGAGCAGTTCTTC. Translated, it gives CASSPLTSAKSYNEQFF.

The genes are TRBV7-2 and TRBJ1-2; D remains ambiguous. The CDR3 length is 16 residues. The V and J ends lost 1 base and 0 bases respectively, with 12 bases between them. Germline lookup yields CDR1 SGHTA and CDR2 FQGNSA. In DNA, the CDR3 is TGTGCCAGCAGCTTAGGAGCGGAATCGTCTAACTATGGCTACACCTTC. Translating it yields CASSLGAESSNYGYTF.

This chain links TRBV19 with TRBJ2-3, with 7 nucleotides matching TRBD2. This CDR3 region has 16 residues. The V gene end was trimmed by 5 bases and the J gene end by 0 bases; junction bases not matched to a gene: 8. Germline V lookup: CDR1 LNHDA, CDR2 SQIVND (reference sequence). The CDR3 DNA sequence: TGTGCCAGTAGTGTAGGACTAGTTACTAGCACAGATACGCAGTATTTT. This encodes CASSVGLVTSTDTQYF. Combining the CDR3 with reference TRBV19 and TRBJ2-3 gives the whole variable domain DGGITQSPKYLFRKEGQNVTLSCEQNLNHDAMYWYRQDPGQGLRLIYYSQIVNDFQKGDIAEGYSVSREKKESFPLTVTSAQKNPTAFYLCASSVGLVTSTDTQYFGPGTRLTVL.

V and J are TRBV4-3 and TRBJ1-1; 11 bases agree with TRBD1. This CDR3 is built from 15 residues. Germline trimming cut 0 bases from V and 11 bases from J; bases unmatched to any gene: 8. From germline, CDR1 is LGHNA and CDR2 YSLEER. CDR3 amino acids: CASSQDRDRGLLAFF. The CDR3 nucleotides are TGCGCCAGCAGCCAAGATAGGGACAGGGGGTTGCTGGCTTTCTTT.

The rearrangement links TRBV7-9 to TRBJ2-1; 11 positions agree with TRBD2. The trim removed 5 bases at V and 5 bases at J, leaving 8 bases unmatched. There are 16 residues in the CDR3. Germline-derived CDR1 and CDR2 are SEHNR and FQNEAQ (reference sequence). CDR3 amino acids: CASSPPGLAVDNEQFF. The CDR3 nucleotides read TGTGCCAGCAGCCCCCCGGGACTAGCGGTAGACAATGAGCAGTTCTTC.

This rearrangement joins TRBV3-1 (or the pseudogene TRBV3-2) to TRBJ1-2; possibly TRBD1 for D (6 bases). From germline, CDR1 is LGHDT and CDR2 YNNKEL (reference sequence). This CDR3 is built from 16 residues. With 2 bases removed from V and 8 bases from J, the gap between germline ends came to 21 bases. CDR3 loop: CASSQPSGGQVEGYTF. In nucleotides, the CDR3 is TGTGCCAGCAGCCAACCCTCCGGGGGGCAGGTCGAGGGCTACACCTTC.

This chain uses TRBV4-1 with TRBJ1-2; D might be TRBD1 (5 bases). Germline CDR1 reads MGHRA; CDR2 reads YSYEKL. The CDR3 consists of 13 residues. Trimming removed 4 bases at V and 3 bases at J, with 9 bases between. CDR3 residues: CASSPDTYYGYTF. The CDR3 region has the DNA TGCGCCAGCAGCCCGGACACCTACTATGGCTACACCTTC.

This clone showed up just once. The rearrangement joins TRBV3-1 (or the pseudogene TRBV3-2) to TRBJ2-7, with D possibly being TRBD2 (5 bases). Trimming stripped 4 bases from V and 5 bases from J, with 15 bases between. This CDR3 comprises 14 residues. Germline V gene sequence: CDR1 LGHDT, CDR2 YNNKEL (reference sequence). In DNA form, the CDR3 reads TGTGCCAGCAGCCGAGCCGGGCGGGCTGACGAGCAGTACTTC. Translation gives CASSRAGRADEQYF.

The rearrangement links TRBV6-2 or TRBV6-3 to TRBJ1-2, with D possibly TRBD1 on 6 matching bases. Deletions cut 4 bases from V and 4 bases from J, with 16 bases between. The CDR3 has 15 residues. Germline CDR1 MNHEY, CDR2 SVGEGT. The CDR3 loop reads CASSFAPTGIYGYTF. CDR3 sequence (DNA): TGTGCCAGCAGTTTTGCCCCCACAGGGATCTATGGCTACACCTTC.

The chain links TRBV28 to TRBJ2-7; D is unresolved. Trimming shortened V by 8 bases and J by 1 base, and 12 bases separated the two germline ends. The germline V gene encodes CDR1 MDHEN and CDR2 SYDVKM. This CDR3 is built from 13 residues. CDR3 in amino acids: CASGQIQSYEQYF. CDR3 DNA: TGTGCCAGCGGCCAGATACAGTCCTACGAGCAGTACTTC.

The chain uses TRBV10-3 and TRBJ2-5; 8 bases agree with TRBD2. The V segment lost 6 bases and the J segment 2 bases; nucleotides outside the gene matches: 8. CDR3 length: 15 amino acids. The V gene's germline CDR1 is ENHRY and CDR2 SYGVKD. The CDR3: CAISPHTSGQETQYF. For the CDR3, the DNA is TGTGCCATCAGCCCCCATACTAGCGGTCAAGAGACCCAGTACTTC.

This clone was observed a single time. The chain carries TRBV11-3 and TRBJ2-7; D is ambiguous. This CDR3 has 12 amino acids. CDR1 and CDR2 (germline): SGHNT, YENEEA. V was shortened by 5 bases and J by 2 bases, with 7 bases between the two germline ends. The CDR3 DNA is TGTGCCAGCAGCCCCGTTACCTACGAGCAGTACTTC. It codes for CASSPVTYEQYF.

For the CDR3, the DNA is TGTGCCAGCAGCTCCCGGGAGCCCCCCGGGGAGCTGTTTTTT. Its translation is CASSSREPPGELFF. This rearrangement joins TRBV11-2 to TRBJ2-2; TRBD2 is a possible D gene (6 bases). V shed 4 bases and J shed 6 bases, with 12 bases lying between them. The CDR3 is made up of 14 amino acids. Germline V gene lookup returns CDR1 SGHAT and CDR2 FQNNGV.